Listed below are T cell receptor beta chains from one sample, sequenced in a study of cytomegalovirus exposure and HLA in healthy donors. Assay used: immunoSEQ multiplex PCR; TCRdb lists only in-frame clones, some missing. The data show around 120,000 clones, about 79% seen once. The sequenced sample was PBMCs. The receptors were sampled from a man aged 45 to 65 in good health and CMV-seropositive. Both conserved end residues are part of each CDR3. The D gene is left open where the match is weak. Size is stated for part of the rows, as once, few or many counts, or as a class when the clone is expanded.

J: TRBJ1-5; D: .; V: TRBV2; size: few; DNA: TGTGCCAGCAGCTCAAACGCGCAGACTAATCAGCCCCAGCATTTT; CDR3: CASSSNAQTNQPQHF
J: TRBJ2-7; D: .; V: TRBV5-5; size: .; DNA: TGTGCCAGCAGCTTGGCTGTGACAGAGGCCTACGAGCAGTACTTC; CDR3: CASSLAVTEAYEQYF
J: TRBJ1-4; D: .; V: TRBV27; size: .; DNA: TGTGCCAGCAGTTTAGTGGGCAGCCTTGAAAAACTGTTTTTT; CDR3: CASSLVGSLEKLFF
J: TRBJ2-6; D: .; V: TRBV13; size: .; DNA: TGTGCCAGCAGCTTATTGGGGCCCAGCTCTGGGGCCAACGTCCTGACTTTC; CDR3: CASSLLGPSSGANVLTF
J: TRBJ2-5; D: TRBD1; V: TRBV5-1; size: .; DNA: TGCGCCAGCAGCCCCCAGGACAGGGGCGGTGAGACCCAGTACTTC; CDR3: CASSPQDRGGETQYF
J: TRBJ2-3; D: .; V: TRBV5-1; size: few; DNA: TGCGCCAGCAGACCGCAGGGGCCTAGCACAGATACGCAGTATTTT; CDR3: CASRPQGPSTDTQYF
J: TRBJ1-6; D: .; V: TRBV2; size: .; DNA: TGTGCCAGCAGTGAATGGGAGGGAGGGAATGGATCACCCCTCCACTTT; CDR3: CASSEWEGGNGSPLHF
J: TRBJ2-3; D: TRBD1; V: TRBV5-1; size: .; DNA: TGCGCCAGCAGCTTCGACAGGGGGAGGGATACGCAGTATTTT; CDR3: CASSFDRGRDTQYF
J: TRBJ2-3; D: .; V: TRBV11-2; size: .; DNA: TGTGCCAGCAGCTTAGGTGACAGACGCACAGATACGCAGTATTTT; CDR3: CASSLGDRRTDTQYF
J: TRBJ1-2; D: .; V: TRBV5-6; size: .; DNA: TGTGCCAGCAGCTCGTATCAGGGCGTCTATGGCTACACCTTC; CDR3: CASSSYQGVYGYTF
J: TRBJ2-3; D: TRBD2; V: TRBV11-3; size: .; DNA: TGTGCCAGCAGCCGGGGGGGCGACACAGATACGCAGTATTTT; CDR3: CASSRGGDTDTQYF
J: TRBJ1-1; D: .; V: TRBV6-1; size: .; DNA: TGTGCCAGCAGTGATGGGGGGATGACTGAAGCTTTCTTT; CDR3: CASSDGGMTEAFF
J: TRBJ2-5; D: .; V: TRBV29-1; size: .; DNA: TGCAGCGTTGAACCGCAGGGGCGTAGGGAGACCCAGTACTTC; CDR3: CSVEPQGRRETQYF
J: TRBJ2-1; D: .; V: TRBV7-3; size: .; DNA: TGTGCCAGCAGCCGCACGGGGACATTCACTTACAATGAGCAGTTCTTC; CDR3: CASSRTGTFTYNEQFF
J: TRBJ2-7; D: TRBD1; V: TRBV16; size: .; DNA: TGTGCCAGCAGCCAATCCGGGACAGGGTTCTACGAGCAGTACTTC; CDR3: CASSQSGTGFYEQYF
J: TRBJ1-6; D: TRBD1; V: TRBV6-5; size: few; DNA: TGTGCCAGCAGTTCCGGACAGGTAGATTCACCCCTCCACTTT; CDR3: CASSSGQVDSPLHF
J: TRBJ2-3; D: TRBD2; V: TRBV5-8; size: .; DNA: TGTGCCAGCAGCTTGTGGGGGACTAGCGGGGGAACAGATACGCAGTATTTT; CDR3: CASSLWGTSGGTDTQYF